This TCR beta chain was recovered during a study of response to subunit inactivated influenza vaccine. Points from the study as a whole: Each seasonal influenza vaccination recruits few new T cells, the authors suggested.

Each CDR3 protein gets one entry after TCRdb re-called the RT-PCR reads with MiXCR. This sample has 500,000 to 550,000 distinct CDR3 sequences, with approximately 6.9% found just once. J was trimmed by 6 bases and V by 2 bases; bases with no gene match: 10. Germline CDR1 is SQVTM and CDR2 is ANQGSEA. The CDR3 contains 15 residues. This clonotype was counted many times. Its antigen remains unidentified. This receptor was identified in a man aged 50 to 69 who received an inactivated influenza vaccine. The chain has TRBV29-1 and TRBJ2-7, with TRBD1 matching 10 bases. The source was PBMCs from blood, collected roughly 24 months after vaccination. This chain's CDR3 is CSVEPGGTGVSEQYF. DNA of the CDR3: TGCAGCGTTGAACCCGGCGGGACAGGGGTTTCCGAGCAGTACTTC.